This T cell receptor (beta chain) is drawn from a study of blood T cells in healthy people across ages. PCR was performed a second time for about 7 to 12 cycles using a sample-barcoded 5' primer and a J-beta primer mix. Each CDR3 protein gets one entry after TCRdb re-called the 5' RACE reads with MiXCR. Here the sample spans about 1.4 million distinct CDR3 sequences, 59% being singletons. V lost 5 bases and J lost 11, with 16 bases in between. CDR3 length equals 14 residues. The germline V gene encodes CDR1 MNHEY and CDR2 SVGAGI. Isolating PBMCs gave at least 6 million of these cells per sample. RNA extraction gave at least 5.5 micrograms of total RNA per sample.

This chain links TRBV6-5 with TRBJ2-6; the D is unclear. Material: blood. The clonotype originates from a man aged 18 to 29 in good health. In nucleotides, the CDR3 is TGTGCCAGCAGTATCGGTCGCTGGCAAGACGTCCTGACTTTC. It is translated as CASSIGRWQDVLTF.